This T cell receptor (beta chain) was recorded in a study of cytomegalovirus exposure and HLA in healthy donors. Trimming took 3 bases from V and 0 from J, leaving 11 bases between them. The CDR3 runs 15 residues. Germline V CDR1 and CDR2: PRHDT, FYEKMQ (reference sequence). Whereas donors were nominally healthy upon sampling, unrecorded immune exposures were probable. 13 Jbeta primers and 60 Vbeta primers were used for the PCR. Profiling relied on immunoSEQ multiplex PCR, and the TCRdb table lists in-frame clones only, not all of them. Here the sample spans over 150,000 clones, 75% to 90% being singletons.

The sample consisted of PBMCs. V is TRBV13 and J is TRBJ1-1; the D is unclear. This receptor was obtained from a man between 25 and 39 years old in good health and CMV-seronegative. CDR3 loop: CASSFFSGLNTEAFF. CDR3 DNA sequence: TGTGCCAGCAGCTTCTTCTCAGGTTTGAACACTGAAGCTTTCTTT.